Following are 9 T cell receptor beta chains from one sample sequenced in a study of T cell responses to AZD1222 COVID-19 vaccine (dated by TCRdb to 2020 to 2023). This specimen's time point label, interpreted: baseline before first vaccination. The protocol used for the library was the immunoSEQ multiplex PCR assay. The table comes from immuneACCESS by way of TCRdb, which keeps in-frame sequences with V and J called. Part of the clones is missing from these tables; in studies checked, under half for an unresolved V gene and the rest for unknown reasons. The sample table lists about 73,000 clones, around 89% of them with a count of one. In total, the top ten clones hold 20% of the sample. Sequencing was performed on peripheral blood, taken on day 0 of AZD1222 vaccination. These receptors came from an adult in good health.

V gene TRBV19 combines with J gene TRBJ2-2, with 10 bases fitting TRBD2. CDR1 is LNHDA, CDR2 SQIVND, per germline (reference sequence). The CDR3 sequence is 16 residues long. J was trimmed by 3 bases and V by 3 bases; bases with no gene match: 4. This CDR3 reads CASSMLAGVDTGELFF. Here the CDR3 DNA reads TGTGCCAGTAGTATGCTAGCGGGAGTTGACACCGGGGAGCTGTTTTTT.

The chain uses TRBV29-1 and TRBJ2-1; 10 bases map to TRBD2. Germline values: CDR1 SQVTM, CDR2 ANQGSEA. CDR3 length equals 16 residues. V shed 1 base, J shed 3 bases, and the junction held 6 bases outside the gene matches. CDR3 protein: CSVEGLLAGDYNEQFF. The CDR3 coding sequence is TGCAGCGTTGAAGGACTTCTAGCGGGGGACTACAATGAGCAGTTCTTC.

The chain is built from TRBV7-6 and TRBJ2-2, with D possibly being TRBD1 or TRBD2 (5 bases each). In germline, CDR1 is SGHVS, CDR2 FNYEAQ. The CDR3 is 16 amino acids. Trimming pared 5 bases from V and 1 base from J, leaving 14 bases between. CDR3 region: CASSPGWGRNTGELFF. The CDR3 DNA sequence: TGTGCCAGCAGCCCAGGTTGGGGACGGAACACCGGGGAGCTGTTTTTT.

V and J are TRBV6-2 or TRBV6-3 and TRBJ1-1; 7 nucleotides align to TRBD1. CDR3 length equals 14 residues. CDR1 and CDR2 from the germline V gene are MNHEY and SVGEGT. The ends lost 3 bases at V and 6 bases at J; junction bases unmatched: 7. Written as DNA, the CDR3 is TGTGCCAGCAGTTATTTCAGGGGGGCCGCTGAAGCTTTCTTT. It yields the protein CASSYFRGAAEAFF.

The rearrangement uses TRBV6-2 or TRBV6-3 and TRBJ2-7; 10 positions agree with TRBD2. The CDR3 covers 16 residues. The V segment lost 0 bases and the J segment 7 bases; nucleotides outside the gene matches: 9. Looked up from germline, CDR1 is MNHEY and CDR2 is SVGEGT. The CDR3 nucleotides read TGTGCCAGCAGTTACTCTCCTAGCGGGGGCCTTCGGGAGCAGTACTTC. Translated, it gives CASSYSPSGGLREQYF.

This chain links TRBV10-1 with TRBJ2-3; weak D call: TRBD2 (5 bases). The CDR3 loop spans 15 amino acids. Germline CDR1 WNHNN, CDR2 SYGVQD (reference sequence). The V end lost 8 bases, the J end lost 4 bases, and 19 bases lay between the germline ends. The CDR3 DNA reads TGCGCCAGCGCTTCGGGGAGAGGTAACGCAGATACGCAGTATTTT. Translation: CASASGRGNADTQYF.

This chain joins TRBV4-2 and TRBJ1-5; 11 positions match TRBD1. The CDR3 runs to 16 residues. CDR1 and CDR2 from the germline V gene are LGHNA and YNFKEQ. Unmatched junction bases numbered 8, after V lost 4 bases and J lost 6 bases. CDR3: CASSLKVGQGVQPQHF. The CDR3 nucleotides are TGTGCCAGCAGCCTTAAAGTGGGACAGGGGGTTCAGCCCCAGCATTTT.

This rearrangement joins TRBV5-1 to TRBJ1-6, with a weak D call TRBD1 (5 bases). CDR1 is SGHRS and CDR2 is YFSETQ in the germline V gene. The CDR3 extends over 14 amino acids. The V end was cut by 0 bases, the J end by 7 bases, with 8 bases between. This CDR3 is CASSLEGPNSPLHF. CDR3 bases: TGCGCCAGCAGCTTGGAGGGGCCGAATTCACCCCTCCACTTT.

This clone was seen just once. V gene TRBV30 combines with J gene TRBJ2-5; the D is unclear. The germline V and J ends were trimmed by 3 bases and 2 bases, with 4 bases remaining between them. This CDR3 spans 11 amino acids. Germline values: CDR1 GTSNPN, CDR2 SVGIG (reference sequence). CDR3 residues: CAWSLQETQYF. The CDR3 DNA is TGTGCCTGGAGCCTACAAGAGACCCAGTACTTC.